What follows are 11 T cell receptor beta chains derived from one specimen sequenced in a study of Ad26.COV2.S vaccination and SARS-CoV-2 variants. Regarding treatment: some 19 received Ad26.COV2.S at low or high dose, single or two shots; 5 received placebo; per-sample allocation not given. Each sample was drawn 63 days after the first injection (of vaccine or placebo). This table comes from immunoSEQ multiplex PCR, and its TCRdb copy is limited to in-frame clones, with some not included. The sample includes roughly 700,000 clones, 89% of them seen just once. The specimen was peripheral blood, collected in a trial of Ad26.COV2.S vaccine versus placebo. All receptors come from a person between 18 and 59 years old who received the Ad26.COV2.S COVID-19 vaccine or a placebo.

This clone occurred once. The chain joins TRBV5-4 to TRBJ2-3; D remains ambiguous. The CDR3 runs to 12 residues. Trimming left V 5 bases short and J 2 bases short, with 6 bases between. CDR1 and CDR2 from the germline V gene are SGHNT and YYREEE (reference sequence). The CDR3 DNA follows: TGTGCCAGCAGTGAGGACACAGATACGCAGTATTTT. Its translation is CASSEDTDTQYF.

Notes on this clone: Within the sample, other DNA sequences also encode this same CDR3. The chain carries TRBV7-2 and TRBJ1-1, with 10 nucleotides matching TRBD1. The germline gives CDR1 SGHTA, CDR2 FQGNSA. CDR3 length: 15 amino acids. V trimming: 1 base; J trimming: 1 base; junction bases outside the gene matches: 0. The CDR3: CASSLGQGANTEAFF. The CDR3 coding sequence is TGTGCCAGCAGCTTAGGACAGGGGGCGAACACTGAAGCTTTCTTT.

The V and J genes are TRBV10-3 and TRBJ1-5; 7 nucleotides line up with TRBD1. This CDR3 contains 15 residues. J was trimmed by 2 bases and V by 3 bases; bases with no gene match: 4. Germline CDR1 reads ENHRY; CDR2 reads SYGVKD. The CDR3 protein is CAISDFGQGNQPQHF. The CDR3 coding sequence is TGTGCCATCAGTGATTTCGGACAGGGCAATCAGCCCCAGCATTTT.

The chain is built from TRBV3-1 (or the pseudogene TRBV3-2) and TRBJ1-3; D possibly corresponds to TRBD1 (5 bases). From germline, CDR1 is LGHDT and CDR2 YNNKEL (reference sequence). V gave up 0 bases and J gave up 2 bases, with 8 bases separating them. The CDR3 is 15 amino acids. The CDR3 nucleotides are TGTGCCAGCAGCCAAGATTGGGGACCTGGAAACACCATATATTTT. It specifies CASSQDWGPGNTIYF.

This rearrangement joins TRBV7-9 to TRBJ1-5, with D perhaps matching TRBD1 (5 bases). In germline, CDR1 is SEHNR, CDR2 FQNEAQ (reference sequence). The CDR3 extends over 14 amino acids. V lost 5 bases, J lost 4 bases, and 12 bases lay in between. CDR3 nucleotide sequence: TGTGCCAGCAGCCTCGGGACTACAAATCAGCCCCAGCATTTT. It is translated as CASSLGTTNQPQHF. The full variable domain, with the rest looked up from reference TRBV7-9 and TRBJ1-5, is DTGVSQNPRHKITKRGQNVTFRCDPISEHNRLYWYRQTLGQGPEFLTYFQNEAQLEKSRLLSDRFSAERPKGSFSTLEIQRTEQGDSAMYLCASSLGTTNQPQHFGDGTRLSIL.

The chain employs TRBV5-4 and TRBJ2-7; no reliable D call. This CDR3 contains 13 residues. Trimming shortened V by 2 bases and J by 3 bases, and 9 bases separated the two germline ends. Germline CDR1 SGHNT, CDR2 YYREEE (reference sequence). The CDR3 reads CASSFFADYEQYF. The CDR3 region has the DNA TGTGCCAGCAGCTTCTTTGCGGACTACGAGCAGTACTTC.

This chain uses TRBV4-1 with TRBJ1-2; 7 bases agree with TRBD1. This CDR3 has 14 amino acids. J lost 3 bases, V lost 6 bases, and 7 bases had no gene match. The V gene's germline CDR1 is MGHRA and CDR2 YSYEKL. The CDR3 protein is CASREQGRDYGYTF. The CDR3 coding sequence is TGCGCCAGCAGGGAACAGGGGAGAGACTATGGCTACACCTTC.

The V call is TRBV25-1, the J call TRBJ2-7; D gene ambiguous. Between the trimmed V and J ends, which lost 2 bases and 5 bases, there was a span of 7 bases. The CDR3 loop spans 12 amino acids. The germline gives CDR1 MGHDK, CDR2 SYGVNS. CDR3 region: CASSEQVHEQYF. CDR3 nucleotides: TGTGCCAGCAGTGAACAGGTCCACGAGCAGTACTTC.

The genes are TRBV3-1 (or the pseudogene TRBV3-2) and TRBJ2-3; 8 nucleotides align to TRBD2. In germline, CDR1 is LGHDT, CDR2 YNNKEL (reference sequence). CDR3 length equals 16 residues. Trimming removed 0 bases from V and 1 base from J; junction bases left unmatched: 3. The CDR3 DNA reads TGTGCCAGCAGCCAAGAACCGACTAGCGGCACAGATACGCAGTATTTT. Translated: CASSQEPTSGTDTQYF.

The V call is TRBV10-3, the J call TRBJ2-7; TRBD1 agrees at 7 bases. V trimming: 3 bases; J trimming: 3 bases; junction bases outside the gene matches: 5. CDR3 size: 14 residues. Germline CDR1 reads ENHRY; CDR2 reads SYGVKD. The CDR3 DNA reads as TGTGCCATCAGTGATACAGGGGATCTCTACGAGCAGTACTTC. Encoded protein: CAISDTGDLYEQYF.

The V call is TRBV6-2 or TRBV6-3, the J call TRBJ2-7, with D perhaps matching TRBD2 (7 bases). The CDR3 has 14 residues. CDR1 is MNHEY and CDR2 is SVGEGT in the germline V gene. V lost 6 bases and J 1 base, leaving 13 bases between the germline ends. The CDR3 spells CASSLSGTSYEQYF. CDR3 DNA sequence: TGTGCCAGCAGCCTAAGCGGGACATCCTACGAGCAGTACTTC.